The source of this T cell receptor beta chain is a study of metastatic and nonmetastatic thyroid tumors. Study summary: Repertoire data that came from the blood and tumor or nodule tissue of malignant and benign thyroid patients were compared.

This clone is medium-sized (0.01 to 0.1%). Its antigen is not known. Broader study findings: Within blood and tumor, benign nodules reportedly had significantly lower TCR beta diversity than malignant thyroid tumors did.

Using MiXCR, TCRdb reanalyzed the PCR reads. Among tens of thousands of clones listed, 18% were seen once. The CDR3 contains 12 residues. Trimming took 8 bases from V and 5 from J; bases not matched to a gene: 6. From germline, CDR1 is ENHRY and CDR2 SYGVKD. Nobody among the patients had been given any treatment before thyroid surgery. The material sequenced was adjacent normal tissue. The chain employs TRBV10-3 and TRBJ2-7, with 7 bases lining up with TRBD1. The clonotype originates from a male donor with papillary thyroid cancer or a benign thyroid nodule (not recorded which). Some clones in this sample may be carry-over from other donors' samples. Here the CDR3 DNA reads TGTGCCATCGGACAGGCCATCCACGAGCAGTACTTC. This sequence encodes CAIGQAIHEQYF.